This T cell receptor beta chain comes out of a study of spatial heterogeneity in lung cancer. The overall study: The study consistently detected more beta-chain than alpha-chain sequences.

Study outcomes and limitations: Ubiquitous, expanded tumor-derived TCRs were more frequently observed in blood at resection than at follow-up.

Unique molecular identifiers tagged every individual TCR cDNA molecule. TCRdb analysed the 5' RACE reads with MiXCR anew, one entry per CDR3 protein. The table has around 11,000 distinct CDR3 sequences, around 6.5% seen once. This clonotype was recorded many times. Its antigen is unknown. A library prepared for alpha chains yielded this beta chain as an off-target read; its size is of little meaning. Time point here: sample taken at primary tumor resection. Whole RNA, isolated from tumor, nontumor lung or frozen PBMC, was sequenced without prior sorting. Samples came from 72 TRACERx patients with untreated early-stage lung cancer. The specimen comprised PBMCs, sampled at surgery. The receptor was isolated from a male donor with early-stage non-small cell lung cancer.

This CDR3 reads CASSYVAGNTEAFF. The CDR3 DNA is TGTGCCAGCAGTTACGTAGCTGGGAACACTGAAGCTTTCTTT. V gene TRBV6-2 or TRBV6-3 combines with J gene TRBJ1-1; D not resolved. This CDR3 region has 14 residues. The V and J ends lost 2 bases and 1 base respectively, with 8 bases between them. Germline V gene data show CDR1 as MNHEY and CDR2 as SVGEGT.